The next 9 T cell receptor beta chains were all read from a single sample in a study of shared clonotypes between healthy human individuals. Produced via immunoSEQ multiplex PCR; TCRdb's table is partial and in-frame only. This table holds 2 million to 2.5 million clones, approximately 94% found once. The sample taken for sequencing was naive CD4+ T cells sorted from blood. Subset noted: CD45RA+ positively selected. The receptors were sampled from a man younger than 35 in good health.

The chain is built from TRBV7-6 and TRBJ2-1; D is unclear. Germline V gives CDR1 SGHVS, CDR2 FNYEAQ. Between the trimmed V and J ends, which lost 5 bases and 6 bases, there was a span of 11 bases. The CDR3 has 13 amino acids. CDR3 in DNA: TGTGCCAGCAGCCCCCCCAGTACCAATGAGCAGTTCTTC. Residues: CASSPPSTNEQFF.

The V call is TRBV9, the J call TRBJ2-1; the D is unclear. There are 16 residues in the CDR3. Germline values: CDR1 SGDLS, CDR2 YYNGEE. The V gene lost 0 bases and the J gene lost 4 bases, with 14 bases spanning the gap. The CDR3 here is CASSVEMIWPYNEQFF. The CDR3 DNA reads as TGTGCCAGCAGCGTAGAAATGATTTGGCCGTACAATGAGCAGTTCTTC.

The chain links TRBV5-4 to TRBJ2-7, with D maybe TRBD2 (6 bases). This CDR3 has 15 residues. CDR1 is SGHNT, CDR2 YYREEE, per germline (reference sequence). With 4 bases removed from V and 6 bases from J, the gap between germline ends came to 20 bases. For the CDR3, the DNA is TGTGCCAGCAGCCCGACGGCGGGGAGCCCCCTCGAGCAGTACTTC. It specifies CASSPTAGSPLEQYF.

The V and J genes are TRBV5-6 and TRBJ1-2; a possible D gene is TRBD1 (6 bases). Between the trimmed V and J ends, which lost 0 bases and 3 bases, there was a span of 12 bases. This CDR3 comprises 15 residues. Germline-derived CDR1 and CDR2 are SGHDT and YYEEEE. CDR3 sequence: CASSLVAGVYYGYTF. The CDR3 DNA is TGTGCCAGCAGCTTGGTCGCAGGGGTTTACTATGGCTACACCTTC.

The chain is built from TRBV25-1 and TRBJ1-1; D gene uncertain. CDR1 MGHDK and CDR2 SYGVNS come from the germline V gene. This CDR3 has 13 amino acids. V was shortened by 2 bases and J by 5 bases, with 9 bases between the two germline ends. The CDR3 DNA reads TGTGCCAGCAGTGAAGGTGGAAGGACTGAAGCTTTCTTT. It encodes CASSEGGRTEAFF.

This chain uses TRBV30 with TRBJ1-4; D unclear. Germline CDR1 GTSNPN, CDR2 SVGIG (reference sequence). The CDR3 contains 14 residues. V shed 2 bases and J shed 8 bases, with 15 bases lying between them. Written as DNA, the CDR3 is TGTGCCTGGAGTACGTCACTGAACCTCGAAAAACTGTTTTTT. Translating gives CAWSTSLNLEKLFF.

V gene TRBV28 combines with J gene TRBJ1-1; 9 bases fit TRBD1. The ends lost 1 base at V and 2 bases at J; junction bases unmatched: 14. The CDR3 is made up of 19 amino acids. Germline CDR1 reads MDHEN; CDR2 reads SYDVKM. The CDR3 region has the DNA TGTGCCAGCAGTTTATACTCAATGCCGGGACAGGGACGTAACACTGAAGCTTTCTTT. Translating it yields CASSLYSMPGQGRNTEAFF.

The V gene is TRBV18, the J gene TRBJ2-7, with D perhaps TRBD1 (5 bases). Per germline, CDR1 KGHSH and CDR2 LQKENI. Trimming removed 5 bases at V and 3 bases at J, with 17 bases between. The CDR3 has 15 amino acids. The CDR3 nucleotides read TGTGCCAGCTCAGCACAGGCCTATCTTAACTACGAGCAGTACTTC. It is translated as CASSAQAYLNYEQYF.

The chain recombines TRBV2 with TRBJ2-3, with TRBD2 matching 14 bases. The V gene's germline CDR1 is SNHLY and CDR2 FYNNEI. The CDR3 spans 16 residues. J lost 2 bases, V lost 8 bases, and 6 bases had no gene match. The CDR3 reads CASSRTSGRITDTQYF. The CDR3 nucleotides are TGTGCCAGCTCTCGGACTAGCGGGAGGATCACAGATACGCAGTATTTT. Together with reference TRBV2 and TRBJ2-3, the CDR3 gives the full variable domain: EPEVTQTPSHQVTQMGQEVILRCVPISNHLYFYWYRQILGQKVEFLVSFYNNEISEKSEIFDDQFSVERPDGSNFTLKIRSTKLEDSAMYFCASSRTSGRITDTQYFGPGTRLTVL.